A selection of T cell receptor beta chains follows, all from one sample in a study of blood T cell repertoires in COVID-19. Sequenced by immunoSEQ multiplex PCR; TCRdb stores in-frame clones only, minus some. The sample gives about 99,000 clones, around 84% of which show up once; around 2% is in the top ten. The sequenced material came from peripheral blood. The receptors come from a man aged 65-85 years with active or convalescent COVID-19. Each CDR3 is given with its conserved first and last residue. Each record gives: clone size, J gene, V gene, D gene, CDR3 protein, CDR3 DNA. A D gene is named only where the DNA matches it firmly. The size entry is marked missing in some rows and otherwise reads once, few, many or a size class.

clone_size: once; j_call: TRBJ2-1; v_call: TRBV24-1; d_call: TRBD2; cdr3_aa: CATSDPGGALNEQFF; cdr3_nt: TGTGCCACCAGTGATCCGGGGGGGGCCCTAAATGAGCAGTTCTTC
clone_size: few; j_call: TRBJ1-2; v_call: TRBV20-1; d_call: TRBD1; cdr3_aa: CSSTGDGYTF; cdr3_nt: TGCAGTTCAACAGGGGATGGCTACACCTTC
clone_size: -; j_call: TRBJ1-1; v_call: TRBV5-4; d_call: TRBD1; cdr3_aa: CASSPPLGTDTEAFF; cdr3_nt: TGTGCCAGCAGCCCCCCCTTAGGGACAGACACTGAAGCTTTCTTT
clone_size: -; j_call: TRBJ1-4; v_call: TRBV9; d_call: -; cdr3_aa: CASSPLGELGEKLFF; cdr3_nt: TGTGCCAGCAGCCCGTTGGGAGAGCTTGGAGAAAAACTGTTTTTT
clone_size: -; j_call: TRBJ2-7; v_call: TRBV6-5; d_call: -; cdr3_aa: CASSYRQGNYEQYF; cdr3_nt: TGTGCCAGCAGTTACCGCCAGGGGAACTACGAGCAGTACTTC
clone_size: -; j_call: TRBJ1-2; v_call: TRBV11-2; d_call: -; cdr3_aa: CASSPQGNYGYTF; cdr3_nt: TGTGCCAGCAGCCCGCAGGGGAACTATGGCTACACCTTC
clone_size: -; j_call: TRBJ1-1; v_call: TRBV7-8; d_call: TRBD1; cdr3_aa: CASSVGQRSTTEAFF; cdr3_nt: TGTGCCAGCAGCGTGGGACAGAGGTCAACCACTGAAGCTTTCTTT
clone_size: -; j_call: TRBJ1-6; v_call: TRBV19; d_call: -; cdr3_aa: CASSIGGRDSPLHF; cdr3_nt: TGTGCCAGTAGTATAGGGGGCAGGGATTCACCCCTCCACTTT
clone_size: -; j_call: TRBJ1-1; v_call: TRBV9; d_call: TRBD1; cdr3_aa: CASSVDRVATEAFF; cdr3_nt: TGTGCCAGCAGCGTTGACAGGGTCGCCACTGAAGCTTTCTTT
clone_size: -; j_call: TRBJ1-2; v_call: TRBV7-2; d_call: -; cdr3_aa: CASSPTVQGFYGYTF; cdr3_nt: TGTGCCAGCAGCCCAACAGTACAGGGCTTCTATGGCTACACCTTC
clone_size: once; j_call: TRBJ2-7; v_call: TRBV23-1; d_call: TRBD2; cdr3_aa: CAQQRGPIYEQYF; cdr3_nt: TGCGCCCAACAGCGGGGGCCAATCTACGAGCAGTACTTC
clone_size: few; j_call: TRBJ1-1; v_call: TRBV7-9; d_call: -; cdr3_aa: CASSYTDIPEAFF; cdr3_nt: TGTGCCAGCAGCTATACAGATATACCTGAAGCTTTCTTT
clone_size: -; j_call: TRBJ2-1; v_call: TRBV5-6; d_call: -; cdr3_aa: CASSVLQGSSNEQFF; cdr3_nt: TGTGCCAGCAGCGTCCTCCAGGGGTCAAGCAATGAGCAGTTCTTC
clone_size: -; j_call: TRBJ1-1; v_call: TRBV7-9; d_call: -; cdr3_aa: CASSLESVTEAFF; cdr3_nt: TGTGCCAGCAGCTTAGAGAGCGTGACTGAAGCTTTCTTT
clone_size: -; j_call: TRBJ2-5; v_call: TRBV30; d_call: -; cdr3_aa: CAWSDGLRQETQYF; cdr3_nt: TGTGCCTGGAGTGACGGTCTTAGACAAGAGACCCAGTACTTC